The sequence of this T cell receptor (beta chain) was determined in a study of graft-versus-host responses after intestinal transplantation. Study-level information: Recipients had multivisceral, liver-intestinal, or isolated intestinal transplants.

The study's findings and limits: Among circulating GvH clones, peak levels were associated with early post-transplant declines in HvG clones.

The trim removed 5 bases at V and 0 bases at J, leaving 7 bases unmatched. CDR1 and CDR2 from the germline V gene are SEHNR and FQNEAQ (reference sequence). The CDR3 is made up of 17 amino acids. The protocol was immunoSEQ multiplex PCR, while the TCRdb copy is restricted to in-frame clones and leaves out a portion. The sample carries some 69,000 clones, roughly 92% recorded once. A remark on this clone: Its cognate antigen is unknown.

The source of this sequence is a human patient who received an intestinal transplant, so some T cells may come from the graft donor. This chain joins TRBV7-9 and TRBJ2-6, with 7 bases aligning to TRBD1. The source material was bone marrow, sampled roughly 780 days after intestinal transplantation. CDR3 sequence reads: CASSDRDSLSGANVLTF. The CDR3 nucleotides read TGTGCCAGCAGCGATCGGGACAGCCTCTCTGGGGCCAACGTCCTGACTTTC.